In this sample, the clone carrying this T cell receptor beta chain turned up a few times. The source of the sample is a study of T-cell reconstitution after alpha-beta-depleted transplantation in children. Unique molecular identifiers were incorporated when the TCRbeta library was constructed. In TCRdb, the PCR reads were re-called with MiXCR into one record per CDR3 protein. The sample shows roughly 500,000 distinct CDR3 sequences, approximately 32% of them seen only once. This CDR3 contains 15 residues. V lost 3 bases, J lost 2 bases, and 7 bases stayed unmatched. Germline values: CDR1 DFQATT, CDR2 SNEGSKA (reference sequence).

The receptor was isolated from a human donor who donated a stem cell graft to a child with aplastic anemia. The input for sequencing was PBMCs from the stem cell graft donor, taken from the stem cell graft. This rearrangement joins TRBV20-1 to TRBJ1-5, with 7 positions matching TRBD1. The DNA for the CDR3 is TGCAGTGCTAGGGACAGGTCACGGGGCAATCAGCCCCAGCATTTT. As protein: CSARDRSRGNQPQHF.